These 3 T cell receptor beta chains originate from one sample sequenced in a study of blood T cell repertoires in COVID-19. Generated by immunoSEQ multiplex PCR, the TCRdb table keeps only in-frame clones and is missing some. The data contain a few hundred thousand clones, approximately 80% of them singletons. Sequencing was done on a sample of peripheral blood. The receptors here all came from a woman aged 50 to 60 with active or convalescent COVID-19.

The rearrangement uses TRBV30 and TRBJ1-4; D is unresolved. Between the trimmed V and J ends, which lost 0 bases and 8 bases, there was a span of 13 bases. Germline V gives CDR1 GTSNPN, CDR2 SVGIG (reference sequence). This CDR3 comprises 14 residues. CDR3 sequence reads: CAWSVKGGGEKLFF. The CDR3 nucleotides are TGTGCCTGGAGTGTGAAGGGTGGAGGGGAAAAACTGTTTTTT.

The CDR3 spells CASSILGGFTDTQYF. As DNA, the CDR3 is TGTGCCAGCAGCATACTGGGGGGGTTCACAGATACGCAGTATTTT. This chain connects TRBV9 to TRBJ2-3; TRBD2 aligns across 7 bases. Germline trimming cut 4 bases from V and 2 bases from J; bases unmatched to any gene: 7. The CDR3 runs 15 residues. The germline V gene has CDR1 SGDLS and CDR2 YYNGEE.

The rearrangement joins TRBV29-1 to TRBJ2-7, with TRBD1 identical over 8 bases. Trimming cost V 7 bases and J 1 base; bases outside gene matches: 6. Looked up from germline, CDR1 is SQVTM and CDR2 is ANQGSEA. The CDR3 is 13 residues long. CDR3 sequence reads: CSAGTGTSYEQYF. The DNA for the CDR3 is TGCAGCGCCGGGACAGGTACTTCCTACGAGCAGTACTTC.